This entry lists 20 T cell receptor beta chains sequenced from one sample in a study of glioma-infiltrating T cells after dendritic cell vaccination. TCRdb keeps only in-frame clones here, not all; method: immunoSEQ multiplex PCR. This sample yields some 70,000 clones, of which 81% are seen a single time; roughly 7.7% belongs to the top ten. The sample consisted of blood, taken before dendritic cell vaccination. Receptor source: a human donor with glioblastoma.

This chain connects TRBV19 to TRBJ1-1; D not resolved. Germline lookup yields CDR1 LNHDA and CDR2 SQIVND (reference sequence). The CDR3 is made up of 13 amino acids. The V gene lost 5 bases and the J gene lost 3 bases, with 10 bases spanning the gap. In nucleotides, the CDR3 is TGTGCCAGTAGTGCGGGGTATGACACTGAAGCTTTCTTT. Protein product: CASSAGYDTEAFF.

V gene TRBV7-6 combines with J gene TRBJ1-3; D ambiguous. Trimming removed 1 base at V and 0 bases at J, with 7 bases between. The CDR3 spans 15 residues. Germline V gives CDR1 SGHVS, CDR2 FNYEAQ. The CDR3 DNA reads TGTGCCAGCAGCTTAGGGGCAGGCTCTGGAAACACCATATATTTT. Residues: CASSLGAGSGNTIYF. The variable domain in full, with the rest retrieved from reference TRBV7-6 and TRBJ1-3, is GAGVSQSPRYKVTKRGQDVALRCDPISGHVSLYWYRQALGQGPEFLTYFNYEAQQDKSGLPNDRFSAERPEGSISTLTIQRTEQRDSAMYRCASSLGAGSGNTIYFGEGSWLTVV.

The chain recombines TRBV19 with TRBJ2-1; a possible D gene is TRBD1 (5 bases). Trimming took off 7 bases at V and 7 bases at J, with 20 bases between the two ends. The CDR3 is 15 residues long. The germline gives CDR1 LNHDA, CDR2 SQIVND (reference sequence). The CDR3 reads CASTLGAGSVNEQFF. CDR3 nucleotide sequence: TGTGCCAGTACCCTAGGAGCAGGGTCAGTGAATGAGCAGTTCTTC.

The chain uses TRBV7-2 and TRBJ2-1; D is possibly TRBD1 (5 bases). Germline-derived CDR1 and CDR2 are SGHTA and FQGNSA. The CDR3 is 15 amino acids. V lost 4 bases and J 2 bases, leaving 12 bases between the germline ends. The CDR3 nucleotides read TGTGCCAGCAGCTCAGGGATTCGAGCCTACAATGAGCAGTTCTTC. Translation: CASSSGIRAYNEQFF. The full variable domain, its missing parts supplied by reference TRBV7-2 and TRBJ2-1, is GAGVSQSPSNKVTEKGKDVELRCDPISGHTALYWYRQSLGQGLEFLIYFQGNSAPDKSGLPSDRFSAERTGGSVSTLTIQRTQQEDSAVYLCASSSGIRAYNEQFFGPGTRLTVL.

In DNA, the CDR3 is TGTGCCAGCAGCCAAGATACCGGGGGGTGGGGACTAGCGGGGGAGACACCCAACACCGGGGAGCTGTTTTTT. Translation gives CASSQDTGGWGLAGETPNTGELFF. The V call is TRBV4-2, the J call TRBJ2-2, with 14 nucleotides matching TRBD2. The CDR3 has 24 amino acids. Germline V gene lookup returns CDR1 LGHNA and CDR2 YNFKEQ. Trimming cost V 0 bases and J 2 bases; bases outside gene matches: 20.

The gene calls are TRBV7-2 and TRBJ2-7; D ambiguous. Germline assignment: CDR1 SGHTA and CDR2 FQGNSA. V shed 5 bases and J shed 3 bases, with 14 bases lying between them. This CDR3 has 14 residues. CDR3 coding DNA: TGTGCCAGCAGCCCAACGGAGCAACACTACGAGCAGTACTTC. It translates to CASSPTEQHYEQYF.

V and J are TRBV19 and TRBJ2-5; the D gene is possibly TRBD1 (6 bases). CDR1 LNHDA and CDR2 SQIVND come from the germline V gene (reference sequence). Trimming left V 2 bases short and J 2 bases short, with 12 bases between. The CDR3 has 15 residues. CDR3 bases: TGTGCCAGTAGTATAAGGGAAGGGGGTCAAGAGACCCAGTACTTC. Translation: CASSIREGGQETQYF.

The CDR3 here is CASSPPEGGYEQYF. CDR3 DNA: TGTGCCAGTAGTCCCCCCGAAGGAGGCTACGAGCAGTACTTC. This sequence joins TRBV19 and TRBJ2-7; D possibly corresponds to TRBD2 (5 bases). This CDR3 region has 14 residues. The ends were cut back, 5 bases at V and 3 bases at J, with 14 bases in the middle. In germline, CDR1 is LNHDA, CDR2 SQIVND (reference sequence).

The rearrangement joins TRBV11-2 to TRBJ2-5, with TRBD2 identical over 9 bases. The V segment lost 5 bases and the J segment 5 bases; nucleotides outside the gene matches: 3. Germline V CDR1 and CDR2: SGHAT, FQNNGV. The CDR3 has 13 amino acids. CDR3 DNA sequence: TGTGCCAGCAGCGCGGCGGGGGGGGAGACCCAGTACTTC. As protein: CASSAAGGETQYF.

The chain has TRBV6-4 and TRBJ2-3; TRBD1 agrees at 8 bases. V dropped 4 bases and J dropped 5; count of bases not matched to a gene: 8. Per germline, CDR1 MRHNA and CDR2 SNTAGT. CDR3 length: 15 amino acids. This CDR3 is CASSVSPGGQDTQYF. In DNA, the CDR3 is TGTGCCAGCAGTGTTTCTCCAGGGGGCCAAGATACGCAGTATTTT.

The J gene is TRBJ1-4, the V gene TRBV7-6; D is possibly TRBD1 (5 bases). Trimming stripped 5 bases from V and 0 bases from J, with 7 bases between. CDR1 is SGHVS and CDR2 is FNYEAQ in the germline V gene. This CDR3 has 14 residues. The CDR3 DNA follows: TGTGCCAGCAGCGCGACAGCAACTAATGAAAAACTGTTTTTT. Translating gives CASSATATNEKLFF.

The chain couples TRBV9 to TRBJ1-3, with 7 bases lining up with TRBD1. With 4 bases clipped from V and 4 bases from J, the junction kept 8 bases outside the gene matches. CDR1 and CDR2 (germline): SGDLS, YYNGEE. The CDR3 extends over 15 amino acids. The DNA of the CDR3 is TGTGCCAGCAGCCAAGACAGGGTTCAAGGAAACACCATATATTTT. Amino acid sequence: CASSQDRVQGNTIYF.

V gene TRBV2 combines with J gene TRBJ1-2; 8 bases fit TRBD1. The CDR3 sequence is 13 residues long. Germline values: CDR1 SNHLY, CDR2 FYNNEI. With V trimmed by 6 bases and J by 7 bases, 7 bases remained unmatched. CDR3 in amino acids: CASRRGQVVGYTF. The CDR3 DNA sequence: TGTGCCAGCAGGAGGGGACAGGTTGTTGGCTACACCTTC.

This clone was observed once. The rearrangement joins TRBV19 to TRBJ2-7, with D unclear. CDR1 is LNHDA, CDR2 SQIVND, per germline (reference sequence). V lost 4 bases and J lost 4, with 8 bases in between. The CDR3 contains 12 residues. Here the CDR3 reads CASSTGRYEQYF. The CDR3 DNA is TGTGCCAGTAGTACAGGTAGATACGAGCAGTACTTC. Together with reference TRBV19 and TRBJ2-7, the CDR3 gives the full variable domain: DGGITQSPKYLFRKEGQNVTLSCEQNLNHDAMYWYRQDPGQGLRLIYYSQIVNDFQKGDIAEGYSVSREKKESFPLTVTSAQKNPTAFYLCASSTGRYEQYFGPGTRLTVT.

The CDR3 nucleotides read TGTGCCAGCAGTTACATTCGCGGGGGGTTATACAATGAGCAGTTCTTC. Its protein product is CASSYIRGGLYNEQFF. The chain links TRBV6-6 to TRBJ2-1; 8 bases are a match to TRBD2. Germline CDR1 is MNHNY and CDR2 is SVGAGI (reference sequence). This CDR3 has 16 residues. J lost 4 bases, V lost 2 bases, and 7 bases had no gene match.

This rearrangement joins TRBV7-2 to TRBJ2-5, with TRBD2 identical over 11 bases. The J call may be mistaken, given a closer DNA end match to TRBJ2-7. CDR1 SGHTA and CDR2 FQGNSA come from the germline V gene. The CDR3 contains 15 residues. In nucleotides, the CDR3 is TGTGCCAGCAGCTTAGCTAGCGGGGGGGCCTACGAGCAGTACTTC. Protein product: CASSLASGGAYEQYF.

The V gene is TRBV19, the J gene TRBJ1-5, with D possibly matching TRBD1 (6 bases). V dropped 1 base and J dropped 0 bases, with 16 bases sitting between them. The CDR3 extends over 18 amino acids. Germline values: CDR1 LNHDA, CDR2 SQIVND (reference sequence). DNA of the CDR3: TGTGCCAGTAGTATAGCCCAGGACAGTACGTATAGCAATCAGCCCCAGCATTTT. Translating gives CASSIAQDSTYSNQPQHF.

J is TRBJ1-1 and V is TRBV7-3; tentative D call: TRBD1 (5 bases). Trimming pared 5 bases from V and 7 bases from J, leaving 14 bases between. Per germline, CDR1 SGHTA and CDR2 FQGTGA. The CDR3 loop spans 13 amino acids. The DNA for the CDR3 is TGTGCCAGCAGCACAACGGGGGACTTTGAAGCTTTCTTT. Its protein is CASSTTGDFEAFF.

The chain links TRBV9 to TRBJ2-5; TRBD2 agrees at 10 bases. Germline trimming cut 2 bases from V and 5 bases from J; bases unmatched to any gene: 0. Per the germline V gene, CDR1 is SGDLS and CDR2 is YYNGEE. The CDR3 spans 13 residues. CDR3 sequence reads: CASSVGLAETQYF. DNA for the CDR3: TGTGCCAGCAGCGTGGGACTAGCGGAGACCCAGTACTTC.

This chain uses TRBV19 with TRBJ1-5; maybe TRBD1 (5 bases). Looked up from germline, CDR1 is LNHDA and CDR2 is SQIVND (reference sequence). The CDR3 is made up of 17 amino acids. Between the trimmed V and J ends, which lost 1 base and 1 base, there was a span of 14 bases. In nucleotides, the CDR3 is TGTGCCAGTAGTATAGGTGAAGGGGTGTGGAGCAATCAGCCCCAGCATTTT. Its protein product is CASSIGEGVWSNQPQHF. Full variable domain (outside the CDR3, taken from reference TRBV19 and TRBJ1-5): DGGITQSPKYLFRKEGQNVTLSCEQNLNHDAMYWYRQDPGQGLRLIYYSQIVNDFQKGDIAEGYSVSREKKESFPLTVTSAQKNPTAFYLCASSIGEGVWSNQPQHFGDGTRLSIL.